Sequencing of this TCR beta chain was carried out in a study of blood T cell repertoires in COVID-19. At the level of the study: T cells, B-cell-depleted T cells, or PBMCs supplied cDNA or gDNA.

There are 16 residues in the CDR3. Deletions cut 4 bases from V and 3 bases from J, with 17 bases between. Germline CDR1 and CDR2: SGHRS and YFSETQ. Per the study methods: Estimated nucleated cell counts came from reference gene primer amplification. Libraries were prepared by immunoSEQ multiplex PCR; TCRdb keeps only in-frame clonotypes and omits some of them. V and J calls and clone size are as listed in that table; D and trimming were resolved from the DNA. The table lists some 83,000 clones, roughly nine tenths of them singletons. This TCR came from a woman older than 75 with active or convalescent COVID-19. The sequenced material came from peripheral blood. The chain has TRBV5-1 and TRBJ2-1, with a weak D call TRBD2 (7 bases). The CDR3 protein is CASSTRGGHYYNEQFF. CDR3 sequence (DNA): TGCGCCAGCAGCACCCGCGGGGGCCATTACTACAATGAGCAGTTCTTC.